This TCR beta chain was observed in a study of spatial heterogeneity in lung cancer. Study-level background: Detection of beta-chain sequences consistently exceeded that of alpha-chain sequences. Averaged across combinations, each unique TCR and UMI pairing appeared more than ten times in raw reads, which were uncorrected. General study results and limits: At tumor resection, ubiquitous expanded TCRs were detected in blood more often than later.

Single TCR cDNA molecules each had their own unique molecular identifier. TCRdb used MiXCR to reprocess the 5' RACE reads, holding one entry per CDR3 protein. The sample contains over 10,000 distinct CDR3 sequences, about 13% of which appear only once. CDR1 is SNHLY, CDR2 FYNNEI, per germline. This CDR3 comprises 15 residues. V gave up 4 bases and J gave up 5 bases, with 17 bases separating them. This clonotype was counted many times. Its antigen is as yet unknown. The sample's time point: sample taken at primary tumor resection. The sequenced material consisted of unsorted whole RNA from tumor, nontumor lung or frozen PBMC.

The gene calls are TRBV2 and TRBJ2-5, with a weak D call TRBD2 (7 bases). The source material was PBMCs, sampled at surgery. This receptor was taken from a female donor with early-stage non-small cell lung cancer. The CDR3 is CASSVRASGQETQYF. CDR3 sequence (DNA): TGTGCCAGCAGTGTTCGGGCTAGCGGACAGGAGACCCAGTACTTC.